This record covers a single TCR beta chain. Its antigen is undetermined. This entry comes from a study of CD8+ T cells in alopecia areata. Overall study results and limits: Scalp lesions, especially in alopecia totalis/universalis, had higher clonality than normal scalp. Sequencing of scalp tissue also captures the resident alphabeta T cells of normal skin. Researchers reported that TCR sharing among patients proved less clear than in mice, possibly HLA-linked.

Germline lookup yields CDR1 MGHRA and CDR2 YSYEKL. The length of the CDR3 is 16 residues. V dropped 6 bases and J dropped 3 bases, with 20 bases sitting between them. It was cDNA, reverse transcribed from extracted RNA, that served as the sequencing template. The method was immunoSEQ multiplex PCR; TCRdb's version includes in-frame clones alone and lacks a portion of them. The sample carries several thousand clones, roughly 70% recorded once. The chain joins TRBV4-1 to TRBJ1-1; D gene ambiguous. The sample was skin. The source is a human donor in good health. The CDR3 bases are TGCGCCAGCAGACGATATTCGTCAATAACGGACACTGAAGCTTTCTTT. This encodes CASRRYSSITDTEAFF.